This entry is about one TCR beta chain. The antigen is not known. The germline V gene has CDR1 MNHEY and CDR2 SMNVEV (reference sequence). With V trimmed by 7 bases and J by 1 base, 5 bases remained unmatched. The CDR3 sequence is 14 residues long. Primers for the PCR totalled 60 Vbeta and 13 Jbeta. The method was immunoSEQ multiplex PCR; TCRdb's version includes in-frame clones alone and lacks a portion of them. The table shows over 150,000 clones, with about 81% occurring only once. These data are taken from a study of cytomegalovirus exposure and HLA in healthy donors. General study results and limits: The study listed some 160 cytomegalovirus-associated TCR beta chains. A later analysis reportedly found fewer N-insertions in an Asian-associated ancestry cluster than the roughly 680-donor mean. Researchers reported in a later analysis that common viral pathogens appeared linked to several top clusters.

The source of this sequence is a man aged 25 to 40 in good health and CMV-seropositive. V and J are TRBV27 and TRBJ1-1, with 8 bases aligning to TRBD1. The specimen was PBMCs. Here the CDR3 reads CASTYGQGNTEAFF. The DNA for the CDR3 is TGTGCCAGCACCTACGGACAGGGGAACACTGAAGCTTTCTTT.